This T cell receptor (beta chain) was observed in a study of blood T cell repertoires in COVID-19. Across the study: Donors in the United States, Italy and Spain gave samples during acute or convalescent COVID-19.

Measured with immunoSEQ multiplex PCR; TCRdb has only the in-frame clones, and not every one. The table records under 200,000 clones, about 85% of them present only once. Sequenced input: peripheral blood. This receptor was identified in a woman of 80 years or more with acute or convalescent COVID-19.

The CDR3 here is CASSLEGRAVDYTF. In DNA, the CDR3 is TGTGCCAGCAGCTTAGAGGGGAGGGCAGTTGACTACACCTTC. The chain has TRBV7-9 and TRBJ1-2, with D perhaps matching TRBD1 (5 bases). Germline V CDR1 and CDR2: SEHNR, FQNEAQ (reference sequence). Trimming left V 1 base short and J 10 bases short, with 16 bases between. The CDR3 runs 14 residues.